This TCR beta chain comes out of a study of PD-L1 blockade in urothelial cancer. The method was immunoSEQ multiplex PCR; TCRdb's version includes in-frame clones alone and lacks a portion of them. Of some 40,000 clones listed, approximately 90% are singletons. The time point here: pretreatment peripheral blood. The germline V gene has CDR1 SGDLS and CDR2 YYNGEE. The V gene lost 5 bases and the J gene lost 8 bases, with 13 bases spanning the gap. CDR3 size: 13 residues. Whole-study findings and limits: Below-median blood TCR clonality before treatment forecast better survival.

Of note for this clone: As yet, its antigen is unknown.

The J gene is TRBJ1-4, the V gene TRBV9, with D uncertain. The source of this sequence is a donor at least 40 years old with urothelial cancer. The specimen comprised PBMCs, sampled around atezolizumab (anti-PD-L1) treatment. The CDR3 DNA reads TGTGCCAGCAGGGGTGAGGTGGAGGAAAAACTGTTTTTT. As protein: CASRGEVEEKLFF. Full variable domain (remainder filled in from reference TRBV9 and TRBJ1-4): DSGVTQTPKHLITATGQRVTLRCSPRSGDLSVYWYQQSLDQGLQFLIQYYNGEERAKGNILERFSAQQFPDLHSELNLSSLELGDSALYFCASRGEVEEKLFFGSGTQLSVL.